The clone carrying this TCR beta chain was detected only a few times. This sample is part of a study of human T cells and chemical hapten exposure. In germline, CDR1 is SGHTA, CDR2 FQGNSA. The J segment lost 4 bases and the V segment lost 6 bases, leaving 4 bases of the junction unmatched. This CDR3 is 14 amino acids long. Noted time point: pre-sensitization, week 0. Described treatment: therapeutic diphenylcyclopropenone sensitization with weekly scalp DPC. As the library was built, unique molecular identifiers were attached to individual cDNA molecules. Authors' methods: TCRs per sample had a median of around 98,000 and ranged from roughly 20,000 to 690,600. TCRdb called the RACE reads again in MiXCR, with one record for every CDR3 protein. These V and J calls originate from TCRdb's pipeline instead of the authors' own analysis. The data show 180,000 or so distinct CDR3 sequences, roughly 30% seen once.

The specimen was whole blood, collected in connection with sensitization to the hapten diphenylcyclopropenone (DPC). The TCR was taken from a young woman with alopecia areata. Some clones in this sample may be carry-over from other donors' samples. The chain recombines TRBV7-2 with TRBJ1-3, with TRBD1 matching 9 bases. In DNA, the CDR3 is TGTGCCAGCAGTAACACAGGGGGCGGAAACACCATATATTTT. It specifies CASSNTGGGNTIYF.